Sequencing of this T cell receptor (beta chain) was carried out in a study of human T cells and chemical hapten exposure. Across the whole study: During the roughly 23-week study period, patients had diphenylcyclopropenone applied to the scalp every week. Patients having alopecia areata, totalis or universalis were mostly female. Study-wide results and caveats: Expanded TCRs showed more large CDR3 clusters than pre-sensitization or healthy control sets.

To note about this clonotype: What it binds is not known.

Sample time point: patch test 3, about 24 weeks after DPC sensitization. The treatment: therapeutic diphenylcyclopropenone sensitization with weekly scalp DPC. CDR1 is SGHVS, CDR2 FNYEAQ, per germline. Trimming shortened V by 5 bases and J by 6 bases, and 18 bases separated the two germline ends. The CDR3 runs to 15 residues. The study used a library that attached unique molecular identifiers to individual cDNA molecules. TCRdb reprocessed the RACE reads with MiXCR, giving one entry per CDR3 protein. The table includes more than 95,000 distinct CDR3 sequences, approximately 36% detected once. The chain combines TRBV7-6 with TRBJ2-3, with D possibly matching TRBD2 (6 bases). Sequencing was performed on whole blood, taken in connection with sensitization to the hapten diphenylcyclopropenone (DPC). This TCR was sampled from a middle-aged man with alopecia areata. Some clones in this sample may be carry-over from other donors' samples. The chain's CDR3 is CASSPLGGVGDTQYF. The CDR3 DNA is TGTGCCAGCAGCCCTTTGGGGGGAGTCGGTGATACGCAGTATTTT. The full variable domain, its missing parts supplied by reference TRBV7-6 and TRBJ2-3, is GAGVSQSPRYKVTKRGQDVALRCDPISGHVSLYWYRQALGQGPEFLTYFNYEAQQDKSGLPNDRFSAERPEGSISTLTIQRTEQRDSAMYRCASSPLGGVGDTQYFGPGTRLTVL.